This TCR beta chain was documented in a study of vaccination effects on CD4 cells after COVID-19. Note on this clone: Its antigen is not known.

The CDR3 extends over 15 amino acids. Germline V gene lookup returns CDR1 MNHNS and CDR2 SASEGT. The trim removed 3 bases at V and 2 bases at J, leaving 0 bases unmatched. Findings of the study overall: Convalescents' spike-reactive clones after vaccination were mainly made up of new clones that the vaccine induced.

Isolating CD4+ T cells followed ten to eleven days of culture. The person's infection with SARS-CoV-2, confirmed by PCR, took place between March and December 2020. Either the BNT162b2 or mRNA-1273 vaccine was given to participants in two doses. Method: immunoSEQ multiplex PCR; TCRdb's copy keeps in-frame clones and lacks some. Altogether 45,000 to 55,000 clones are present, 74% being singletons, with the ten largest covering approximately 5.4%. This sequence was found in a human donor who had a prior SARS-CoV-2 infection. The sample here was CD4+ T cells from PBMCs cultured without peptide, taken after COVID-19 vaccination. The chain couples TRBV6-1 to TRBJ2-5, with 13 nucleotides matching TRBD2. CDR3 DNA: TGTGCCAGCAGTGAGACTAGCGGGGGGCAAGAGACCCAGTACTTC. As protein: CASSETSGGQETQYF.